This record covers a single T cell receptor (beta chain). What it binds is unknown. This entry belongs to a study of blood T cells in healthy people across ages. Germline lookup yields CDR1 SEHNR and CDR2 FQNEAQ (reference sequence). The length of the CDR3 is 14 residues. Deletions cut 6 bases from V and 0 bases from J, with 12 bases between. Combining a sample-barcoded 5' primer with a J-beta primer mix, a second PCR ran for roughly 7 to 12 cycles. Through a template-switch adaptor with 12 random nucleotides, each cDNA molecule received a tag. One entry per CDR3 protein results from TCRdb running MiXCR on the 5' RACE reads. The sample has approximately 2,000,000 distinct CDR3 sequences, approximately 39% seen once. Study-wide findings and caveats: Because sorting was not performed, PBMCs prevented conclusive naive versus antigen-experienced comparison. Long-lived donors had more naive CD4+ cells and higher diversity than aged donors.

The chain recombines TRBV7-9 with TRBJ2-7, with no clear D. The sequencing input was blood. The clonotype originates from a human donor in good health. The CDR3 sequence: CASRHSSSSYEQYF. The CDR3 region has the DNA TGTGCCAGCAGACACAGCTCGTCCTCCTACGAGCAGTACTTC.